This T cell receptor beta chain was observed in a study of cytomegalovirus exposure and HLA in healthy donors. Study-wide context: Approximately 83 million unique TCRs from HLA-typed donors were held in an early data release. Overall study findings and caveats: Data from an earlier analysis indicated that most TCR beta V segments were productive either about 90% or about 30% of the time. Solely CMV serostatus was available to characterize immune exposure.

Primers for the PCR totalled 60 Vbeta and 13 Jbeta. In the study's own analysis: In a later analysis, 80 million or so unique TCR beta chains included roughly 11 million shared by two or more donors. Method: immunoSEQ multiplex PCR; TCRdb's copy keeps in-frame clones and lacks some. V and J calls and clone size are those listed in that table; D and trimming were worked out from the DNA. This table holds over 100,000 clones, 73% found once. Trimming cost V 0 bases and J 4 bases, with 17 bases left between them. The CDR3 is 17 amino acids. Germline V lookup: CDR1 LNHNV, CDR2 YYDKDF (reference sequence). A word on this clone: Its specificity is unknown.

The TCR was taken from a man aged 40-49 years in good health and CMV-seronegative. The V gene is TRBV15, the J gene TRBJ2-3; possible D gene TRBD2, 6 bases. The source material was PBMCs. The CDR3 here is CATSRDMRDHSADTQYF. CDR3 DNA: TGTGCCACCAGCAGAGATATGCGGGACCACTCGGCAGATACGCAGTATTTT.